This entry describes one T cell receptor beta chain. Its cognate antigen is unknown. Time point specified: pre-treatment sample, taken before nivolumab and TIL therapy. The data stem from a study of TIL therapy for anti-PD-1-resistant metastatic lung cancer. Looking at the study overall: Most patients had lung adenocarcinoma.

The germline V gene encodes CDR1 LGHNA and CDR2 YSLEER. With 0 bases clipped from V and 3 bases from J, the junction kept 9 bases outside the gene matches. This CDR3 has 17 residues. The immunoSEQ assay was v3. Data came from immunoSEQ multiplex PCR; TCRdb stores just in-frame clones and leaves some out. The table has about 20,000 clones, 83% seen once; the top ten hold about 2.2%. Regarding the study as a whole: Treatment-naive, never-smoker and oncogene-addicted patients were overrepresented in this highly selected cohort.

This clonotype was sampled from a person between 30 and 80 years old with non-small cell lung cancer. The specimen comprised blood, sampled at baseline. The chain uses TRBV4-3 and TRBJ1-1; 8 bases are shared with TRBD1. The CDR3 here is CASSQDRPTGGDTEAFF. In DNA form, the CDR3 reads TGCGCCAGCAGCCAAGATCGACCTACAGGGGGGGACACTGAAGCTTTCTTT.